The 27 T cell receptor beta chains below were found in one sample sequenced in a study of blood T cell repertoires in COVID-19. Sequencing was performed with immunoSEQ multiplex PCR; in TCRdb, only in-frame clones are kept and a portion is missing. The profile shows 45,000 to 65,000 clones, about nine tenths of them singletons. Sequencing was done on a sample of peripheral blood. The receptors here all came from a human donor in a cohort sampled during active COVID-19.

The chain combines TRBV7-8 with TRBJ1-1; D may be TRBD1 (5 bases). The germline V gene encodes CDR1 SGHVS and CDR2 FQNEAQ. V lost 4 bases, J lost 2 bases, and 8 bases lay in between. The length of the CDR3 is 13 residues. The CDR3 DNA sequence: TGTGCCAGCAGCTGGCAGGGTAACACTGAAGCTTTCTTT. This gives the protein CASSWQGNTEAFF.

The CDR3: CASSLSGLADTQYF. Written as DNA, the CDR3 is TGCGCCAGCAGCTTGAGCGGGTTGGCCGATACGCAGTATTTT. The rearrangement uses TRBV5-1 and TRBJ2-3, with D perhaps TRBD2 (6 bases). The CDR3 extends over 14 amino acids. Germline-derived CDR1 and CDR2 are SGHRS and YFSETQ. V gave up 1 base and J gave up 6 bases, with 12 bases separating them.

The rearrangement uses TRBV7-8 and TRBJ2-5, with TRBD2 as a possible D gene (6 bases). The CDR3 extends over 13 amino acids. The germline V gene has CDR1 SGHVS and CDR2 FQNEAQ. Trimming took 1 base from V and 5 from J, leaving 8 bases between them. The CDR3 loop is CASSLVGRETQYF. DNA for the CDR3: TGTGCCAGCAGCTTAGTGGGGAGGGAGACCCAGTACTTC.

The chain uses TRBV2 and TRBJ2-7; D may be TRBD1 (5 bases). Germline CDR1 and CDR2: SNHLY and FYNNEI. The CDR3 is 12 amino acids. V lost 6 bases, J lost 6 bases, and 12 bases lay in between. The CDR3 DNA reads as TGTGCCAGCAGCCTGGACACCCCCGAGCAGTACTTC. It yields the protein CASSLDTPEQYF.

The chain has TRBV6-5 and TRBJ2-7, with D uncertain. Germline CDR1 MNHEY, CDR2 SVGAGI. The CDR3 runs to 15 residues. V was pared by 5 bases and J by 0 bases, with 14 bases between. CDR3 nucleotides: TGTGCCAGCAGTCTGACGGCTTCTAGCTCCTACGAGCAGTACTTC. Its translation is CASSLTASSSYEQYF.

The genes are TRBV2 and TRBJ1-4; tentative D call: TRBD1 (5 bases). V lost 6 bases to trimming and J lost 0 bases, with 11 bases between them. The CDR3 covers 15 residues. Germline CDR1 SNHLY, CDR2 FYNNEI. The chain's CDR3 is CASRVGLATNEKLFF. The CDR3 bases are TGTGCCAGCAGAGTGGGGCTTGCAACTAATGAAAAACTGTTTTTT.

The genes are TRBV19 and TRBJ2-7; tentatively, D is TRBD1 (5 bases). The CDR3 covers 14 residues. The germline V and J ends were trimmed by 3 bases and 4 bases, with 13 bases remaining between them. Germline CDR1 and CDR2: LNHDA and SQIVND (reference sequence). CDR3 sequence: CASSIQTDLYEQYF. CDR3 sequence (DNA): TGTGCCAGTAGTATCCAGACAGACCTTTACGAGCAGTACTTC.

The rearrangement links TRBV7-8 to TRBJ2-2; possible D gene TRBD1, 6 bases. Germline CDR1 SGHVS, CDR2 FQNEAQ. The V end was cut by 5 bases, the J end by 4 bases, with 14 bases between. This CDR3 is built from 15 residues. CDR3 bases: TGTGCCAGCAGCAGCCGGGACACCAGCACCGGGGAGCTGTTTTTT. It codes for CASSSRDTSTGELFF. The whole variable domain, remainder taken from reference TRBV7-8 and TRBJ2-2, is GAGVSQSPRYKVAKRGQDVALRCDPISGHVSLFWYQQALGQGPEFLTYFQNEAQLDKSGLPSDRFFAERPEGSVSTLKIQRTQQEDSAVYLCASSSRDTSTGELFFGEGSRLTVL.

The V and J genes are TRBV9 and TRBJ1-6; 10 bases map to TRBD1. CDR3 length equals 14 residues. Germline CDR1 reads SGDLS; CDR2 reads YYNGEE. Trimming took 3 bases from V and 8 from J; bases not matched to a gene: 2. This CDR3 is CASSAGQGDSPLHF. The CDR3, as DNA: TGTGCCAGCAGCGCCGGACAGGGGGATTCACCCCTCCACTTT. The full variable domain, in which reference TRBV9 and TRBJ1-6 provide the parts outside the CDR3, is DSGVTQTPKHLITATGQRVTLRCSPRSGDLSVYWYQQSLDQGLQFLIQYYNGEERAKGNILERFSAQQFPDLHSELNLSSLELGDSALYFCASSAGQGDSPLHFGNGTRLTVT.

The CDR3 is CASSLNGANEQYF. The CDR3 DNA follows: TGCGCCAGCAGCTTGAATGGGGCCAACGAGCAGTACTTC. This chain connects TRBV5-1 to TRBJ2-7, with a weak D call TRBD1 (5 bases). V lost 1 base and J lost 5, with 10 bases in between. The germline V gene encodes CDR1 SGHRS and CDR2 YFSETQ. There are 13 residues in the CDR3.

The J gene is TRBJ2-2, the V gene TRBV2; 12 bases fit TRBD1. CDR3 length: 15 residues. V shed 6 bases, J shed 8 bases, and the junction held 7 bases outside the gene matches. Germline loops: CDR1 SNHLY, CDR2 FYNNEI. Here the CDR3 DNA reads TGTGCCAGCAGCTCCGGGACAGGGGGCACTGGGGAGCTGTTTTTT. As protein: CASSSGTGGTGELFF.

The chain joins TRBV2 to TRBJ2-2; D possibly corresponds to TRBD2 (5 bases). This CDR3 has 15 amino acids. The ends were cut back, 4 bases at V and 1 base at J, with 10 bases in the middle. From germline, CDR1 is SNHLY and CDR2 FYNNEI. The CDR3 DNA reads TGTGCCAGCAGTGTTGCCAGCGGGAACACCGGGGAGCTGTTTTTT. Residues: CASSVASGNTGELFF.

This chain uses TRBV5-1 with TRBJ1-1; the match to TRBD1 covers 9 bases. CDR3 length: 14 amino acids. Germline CDR1 reads SGHRS; CDR2 reads YFSETQ. V lost 2 bases to trimming and J lost 4 bases; unmatched junction nucleotides: 3. This chain's CDR3 is CASSLLDRGTEAFF. DNA for the CDR3: TGCGCCAGCAGCTTACTGGACAGGGGCACTGAAGCTTTCTTT.

V gene TRBV18 combines with J gene TRBJ2-7, with 12 bases identical to TRBD2. This CDR3 region has 18 residues. CDR1 and CDR2 from the germline V gene are KGHSH and LQKENI. The trim removed 6 bases at V and 1 base at J, leaving 13 bases unmatched. The CDR3 region has the DNA TGTGCCAGCTCGCCGAAGGGAGTACTAGCGGGAGGTTCCTACGAGCAGTACTTC. Its translation: CASSPKGVLAGGSYEQYF.

The chain links TRBV10-3 to TRBJ1-1; weak D call: TRBD1 (6 bases). The V end lost 9 bases, the J end lost 0 bases, and 11 bases lay between the germline ends. The germline V gene encodes CDR1 ENHRY and CDR2 SYGVKD. The CDR3 extends over 13 amino acids. CDR3 nucleotide sequence: TGTGCCATAATGGGGGGGCTGAACACTGAAGCTTTCTTT. The encoded protein is CAIMGGLNTEAFF.

The rearrangement links TRBV5-1 to TRBJ2-1; TRBD1 aligns across 8 bases. The CDR3 loop spans 14 amino acids. V gave up 6 bases and J gave up 2 bases; unmatched junction bases: 4. The germline gives CDR1 SGHRS, CDR2 YFSETQ. The chain's CDR3 is CASTAGGAYNEQFF. CDR3 sequence (DNA): TGCGCCAGCACCGCAGGGGGCGCCTACAATGAGCAGTTCTTC.

This clone was counted only a few times. The chain couples TRBV7-8 to TRBJ2-7, with 7 bases identical to TRBD1. CDR1 and CDR2 from the germline V gene are SGHVS and FQNEAQ. The CDR3 has 14 residues. V gave up 4 bases and J gave up 2 bases; unmatched junction bases: 5. CDR3 sequence reads: CASSSTGQTYEQYF. In nucleotides, the CDR3 is TGTGCCAGCAGCTCCACGGGACAGACCTACGAGCAGTACTTC.

V and J are TRBV19 and TRBJ2-7; 8 bases agree with TRBD2. V lost 3 bases to trimming and J lost 1 base; unmatched junction nucleotides: 5. The CDR3 totals 15 residues. From germline, CDR1 is LNHDA and CDR2 SQIVND (reference sequence). The CDR3 loop reads CASSIAGGKSYEQYF. The CDR3 DNA is TGTGCCAGTAGTATTGCGGGAGGTAAATCCTACGAGCAGTACTTC.

J is TRBJ2-7 and V is TRBV4-1; 13 positions agree with TRBD2. The germline V gene encodes CDR1 MGHRA and CDR2 YSYEKL. This CDR3 has 16 residues. Trimming at V came to 3 bases and at J to 3 bases, leaving 5 bases not matched to a gene. The CDR3 spells CASSHLRTSGSYEQYF. For the CDR3, the DNA is TGCGCCAGCAGCCATCTAAGGACTAGCGGGAGCTACGAGCAGTACTTC.

This clone has just a few counts. This chain joins TRBV7-3 and TRBJ2-7; tentatively, D is TRBD2 (6 bases). CDR3 length: 13 residues. Trimming removed 4 bases at V and 9 bases at J, with 16 bases between. Germline V gene lookup returns CDR1 SGHTA and CDR2 FQGTGA. CDR3 nucleotide sequence: TGTGCCAGCAGCTGGGACTCCGGGGCCGGGCAGTACTTC. Protein product: CASSWDSGAGQYF.

J is TRBJ1-5 and V is TRBV11-2; possible D gene TRBD1, 6 bases. Trimming removed 1 base at V and 2 bases at J, with 9 bases between. The CDR3 runs to 15 residues. Germline V gene sequence: CDR1 SGHAT, CDR2 FQNNGV. The CDR3 loop is CASSLAAGGNQPQHF. The CDR3 DNA reads TGTGCCAGCAGCTTAGCGGCAGGGGGCAATCAGCCCCAGCATTTT. Combining the CDR3 with reference TRBV11-2 and TRBJ1-5 gives the whole variable domain EAGVAQSPRYKIIEKRQSVAFWCNPISGHATLYWYQQILGQGPKLLIQFQNNGVVDDSQLPKDRFSAERLKGVDSTLKIQPAKLEDSAVYLCASSLAAGGNQPQHFGDGTRLSIL.

The chain uses TRBV5-1 and TRBJ2-7; 11 bases agree with TRBD1. Germline trimming cut 4 bases from V and 5 bases from J; bases unmatched to any gene: 5. The germline gives CDR1 SGHRS, CDR2 YFSETQ. The CDR3 extends over 14 amino acids. The CDR3 DNA is TGCGCCAGCAGCCGGGACAGGGGGACTCACGAGCAGTACTTC. Translation gives CASSRDRGTHEQYF.

The V and J genes are TRBV7-2 and TRBJ1-1; 7 bases match TRBD1. CDR1 is SGHTA, CDR2 FQGNSA, per germline. The V gene end was trimmed by 5 bases and the J gene end by 11 bases; junction bases not matched to a gene: 11. CDR3 length: 13 residues. Here the CDR3 reads CASSISRQGGAFF. CDR3 nucleotide sequence: TGTGCCAGCAGCATCAGTCGACAGGGTGGGGCTTTCTTT.

With regard to this clone: Other nucleotide sequences in the sample specify the same CDR3. The rearrangement links TRBV7-9 to TRBJ2-7; D unclear. V was cut by 6 bases and J by 3 bases, with 6 bases left in between. This CDR3 has 11 residues. The germline gives CDR1 SEHNR, CDR2 FQNEAQ (reference sequence). DNA of the CDR3: TGTGCCAGCAGTCTCCTCTACGAGCAGTACTTC. Amino acids: CASSLLYEQYF.

This chain links TRBV5-1 with TRBJ2-7; TRBD2 matches 10 bases. CDR3 length: 18 residues. CDR1 and CDR2 (germline): SGHRS, YFSETQ. V lost 4 bases and J lost 0; bases outside the gene matches: 13. CDR3 sequence reads: CASSPTSGAFIGSYEQYF. CDR3 DNA sequence: TGCGCCAGCAGCCCCACTAGCGGGGCGTTTATCGGCTCCTACGAGCAGTACTTC.

The chain links TRBV5-6 to TRBJ2-7, with D perhaps TRBD2 (5 bases). Germline V gene sequence: CDR1 SGHDT, CDR2 YYEEEE. The CDR3 runs to 11 residues. The V end was cut by 4 bases, the J end by 5 bases, with 7 bases between. This CDR3 is CASSDYHEQYF. CDR3 coding DNA: TGTGCCAGCAGCGACTACCACGAGCAGTACTTC. Full variable domain (missing parts from reference TRBV5-6 and TRBJ2-7): DAGVTQSPTHLIKTRGQQVTLRCSPKSGHDTVSWYQQALGQGPQFIFQYYEEEERQRGNFPDRFSGHQFPNYSSELNVNALLLGDSALYLCASSDYHEQYFGPGTRLTVT.

This clone has just one count. This chain uses TRBV13 with TRBJ1-2; no clear D. V was pared by 0 bases and J by 4 bases, with 6 bases between. The CDR3 is made up of 13 amino acids. Germline CDR1 reads PRHDT; CDR2 reads FYEKMQ (reference sequence). The CDR3 region has the DNA TGTGCCAGCAGCTTAGGGGGCAGCTATGGCTACACCTTC. It encodes CASSLGGSYGYTF. Filled out from reference TRBV13 and TRBJ1-2, the complete variable domain reads AAGVIQSPRHLIKEKRETATLKCYPIPRHDTVYWYQQGPGQDPQFLISFYEKMQSDKGSIPDRFSAQQFSDYHSELNMSSLELGDSALYFCASSLGGSYGYTFGSGTRLTVV.